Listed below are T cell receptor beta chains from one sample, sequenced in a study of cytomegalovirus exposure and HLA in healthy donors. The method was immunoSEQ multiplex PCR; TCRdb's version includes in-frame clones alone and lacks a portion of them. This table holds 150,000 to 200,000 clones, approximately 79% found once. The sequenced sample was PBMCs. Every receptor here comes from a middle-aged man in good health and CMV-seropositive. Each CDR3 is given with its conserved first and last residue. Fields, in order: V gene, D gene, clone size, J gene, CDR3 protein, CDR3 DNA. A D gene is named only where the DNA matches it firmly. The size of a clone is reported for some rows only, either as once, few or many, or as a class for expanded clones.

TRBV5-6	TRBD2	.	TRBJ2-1	CASSLVGGGEYEQFF	TGTGCCAGCAGCTTGGTCGGCGGGGGGGAATATGAGCAGTTCTTC
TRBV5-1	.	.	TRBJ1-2	CASSLVFGDYGYTF	TGCGCCAGCAGCTTGGTGTTCGGTGACTATGGCTACACCTTC
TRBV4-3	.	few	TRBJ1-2	CASSHQGSNGYTF	TGCGCCAGCAGCCATCAGGGTAGCAATGGCTACACCTTC
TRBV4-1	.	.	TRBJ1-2	CASSHSEGYYGYTF	TGCGCCAGCAGCCATTCCGAGGGCTACTATGGCTACACCTTC
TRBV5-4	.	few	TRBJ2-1	CASSPPRTGSNEQFF	TGTGCCAGCAGCCCACCCCGGACTGGCTCCAATGAGCAGTTCTTC
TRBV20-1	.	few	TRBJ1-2	CSASREEGYTF	TGCAGTGCTAGTCGGGAGGAGGGCTACACCTTC
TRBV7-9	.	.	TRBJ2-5	CASSLAGGGETQYF	TGTGCCAGCAGCTTAGCGGGGGGAGGCGAGACCCAGTACTTC
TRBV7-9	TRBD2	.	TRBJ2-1	CASSLARGVSYNEQFF	TGTGCCAGCAGCTTAGCGCGGGGGGTATCCTACAATGAGCAGTTCTTC
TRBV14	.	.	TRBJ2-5	CASSPGKRIYQETQYF	TGTGCCAGCAGCCCGGGGAAACGCATATACCAAGAGACCCAGTACTTC
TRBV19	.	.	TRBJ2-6	CASSIVAPGVYLSGANVLTF	TGTGCCAGTAGTATAGTGGCGCCAGGGGTTTACCTTTCTGGGGCCAACGTCCTGACTTTC
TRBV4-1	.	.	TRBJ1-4	CASSQLQGLGEKLFF	TGCGCCAGCAGCCAGCTTCAGGGGCTCGGGGAAAAACTGTTTTTT
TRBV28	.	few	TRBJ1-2	CASRPGGPRRRFNYGYTF	TGTGCCAGCAGGCCGGGGGGCCCCCGGCGCCGCTTTAACTATGGCTACACCTTC
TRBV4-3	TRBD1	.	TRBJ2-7	CASSQDSQGAYEQYF	TGCGCCAGCAGCCAAGATAGCCAGGGGGCCTACGAGCAGTACTTC
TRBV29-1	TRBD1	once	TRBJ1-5	CSVRTGHHNQPQHF	TGCAGCGTTAGGACAGGGCACCATAATCAGCCCCAGCATTTT
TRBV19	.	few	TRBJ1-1	CASSEAGTEAFF	TGTGCCAGTAGTGAAGCCGGGACTGAAGCTTTCTTT
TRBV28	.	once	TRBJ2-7	CASSNLGGNEQYF	TGTGCCAGCAGTAACCTAGGGGGTAACGAGCAGTACTTC
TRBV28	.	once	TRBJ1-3	CASQGAVSGNTIYF	TGTGCCAGCCAGGGCGCAGTCTCTGGAAACACCATATATTTT
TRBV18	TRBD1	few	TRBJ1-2	CASSVTGTGGNYGYTF	TGTGCCAGCTCAGTGACTGGGACAGGGGGTAACTATGGCTACACCTTC
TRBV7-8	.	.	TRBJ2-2	CASSFGQGTGNTGELFF	TGTGCCAGCAGCTTCGGGCAGGGAACAGGAAACACCGGGGAGCTGTTTTTT
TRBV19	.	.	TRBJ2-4	CASRVASLAKNIQYF	TGTGCCAGTAGGGTGGCCAGTCTAGCCAAAAACATTCAGTACTTC
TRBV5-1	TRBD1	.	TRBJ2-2	CASREWTGTTGELFF	TGCGCCAGCAGGGAATGGACAGGGACCACCGGGGAGCTGTTTTTT
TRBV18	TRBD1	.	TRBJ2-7	CASSSDRPGEQYF	TGTGCCAGCTCATCGGACAGGCCTGGGGAGCAGTACTTC
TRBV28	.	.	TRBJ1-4	CASQTGGAREKLFF	TGTGCCAGCCAAACGGGGGGGGCTCGCGAAAAACTGTTTTTT
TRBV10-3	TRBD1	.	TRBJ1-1	CAINRGNTEAFF	TGTGCCATCAACAGGGGGAACACTGAAGCTTTCTTT